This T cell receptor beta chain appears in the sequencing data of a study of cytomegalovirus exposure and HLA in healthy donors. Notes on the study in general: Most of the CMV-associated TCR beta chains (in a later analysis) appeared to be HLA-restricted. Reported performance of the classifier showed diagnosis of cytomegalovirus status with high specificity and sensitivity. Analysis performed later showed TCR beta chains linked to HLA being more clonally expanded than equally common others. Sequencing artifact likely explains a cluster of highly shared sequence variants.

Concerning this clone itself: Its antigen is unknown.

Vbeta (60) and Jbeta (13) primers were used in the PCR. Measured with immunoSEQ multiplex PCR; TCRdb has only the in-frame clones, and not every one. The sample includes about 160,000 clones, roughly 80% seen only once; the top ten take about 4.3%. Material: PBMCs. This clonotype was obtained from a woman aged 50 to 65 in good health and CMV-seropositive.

This CDR3 is CASSLRGYQETQYF. The CDR3 region has the DNA TGTGCCAGCAGCCTCAGGGGGTACCAAGAGACCCAGTACTTC. The rearrangement joins TRBV7-9 to TRBJ2-5; TRBD1 aligns across 7 bases. The V and J ends lost 5 bases and 0 bases, in that order; junction bases with no gene match: 3. The CDR3 covers 14 residues. Germline CDR1 and CDR2: SEHNR and FQNEAQ (reference sequence).